A single sample gave rise to the 18 T cell receptor beta chains below, sequenced in a study of T cell responses to AZD1222 COVID-19 vaccine. The data were produced by immunoSEQ multiplex PCR, yet TCRdb's version contains in-frame clones alone and is incomplete. The sample holds some 140,000 clones, roughly 93% seen once. Here the sequenced sample was peripheral blood, taken on day 0 of AZD1222 vaccination. These receptors were obtained from an adult in good health.

Worth noting for this clone: Other DNA sequences in this sample translate to the same CDR3. The chain recombines TRBV19 with TRBJ1-5; 7 bases line up with TRBD1. CDR3 length equals 14 residues. Germline V lookup: CDR1 LNHDA, CDR2 SQIVND (reference sequence). Trimming at V came to 3 bases and at J to 6 bases, leaving 5 bases not matched to a gene. CDR3 loop: CASSIRGAGQPQHF. The DNA of the CDR3 is TGTGCCAGTAGTATCAGGGGGGCGGGTCAGCCCCAGCATTTT.

The CDR3 DNA follows: TGTGCCAGCAGTTACTCGAGTGGGGCCAACGTCCTGACTTTC. It yields the protein CASSYSSGANVLTF. The chain links TRBV6-5 to TRBJ2-6; D call uncertain. The CDR3 loop spans 14 amino acids. Germline lookup yields CDR1 MNHEY and CDR2 SVGAGI. V was clipped by 0 bases and J by 3 bases, with 3 bases between them.

This clone appeared a single time. The J gene is TRBJ2-1, the V gene TRBV27; 13 bases are a match to TRBD2. Germline V CDR1 and CDR2: MNHEY, SMNVEV (reference sequence). The CDR3 contains 15 residues. V shed 5 bases, J shed 8 bases, and the junction held 6 bases outside the gene matches. In nucleotides, the CDR3 is TGTGCCAGCAGTCTCGGACTAGCGGGAGTCGATGAGCAGTTCTTC. Translated, it gives CASSLGLAGVDEQFF.

The chain couples TRBV19 to TRBJ1-4; no reliable D call. Germline CDR1 LNHDA, CDR2 SQIVND (reference sequence). This CDR3 has 13 residues. V lost 5 bases to trimming and J lost 8 bases, with 12 bases between them. In DNA, the CDR3 is TGTGCCAGTAGTCTCCGTGCCGGGGAAAAACTGTTTTTT. As protein: CASSLRAGEKLFF.

The genes are TRBV5-5 and TRBJ1-2; D may be TRBD1 (5 bases). Germline V gene data show CDR1 as SGHKS and CDR2 as YYEKEE (reference sequence). The CDR3 has 14 amino acids. The V end was cut by 4 bases, the J end by 6 bases, with 16 bases between. CDR3 DNA: TGTGCCAGCAGCCAACCACCAGGGCGGAATGGCTACACCTTC. Translation gives CASSQPPGRNGYTF.

This chain connects TRBV7-8 to TRBJ1-1, with D hard to call. The CDR3 sequence is 15 residues long. The germline gives CDR1 SGHVS, CDR2 FQNEAQ. Trimming stripped 5 bases from V and 1 base from J, with 14 bases between. In nucleotides, the CDR3 is TGTGCCAGCAGCGCTACTAGGACGCCGAACACTGAAGCTTTCTTT. Its protein product is CASSATRTPNTEAFF. The whole variable domain, filled in from reference TRBV7-8 and TRBJ1-1, reads GAGVSQSPRYKVAKRGQDVALRCDPISGHVSLFWYQQALGQGPEFLTYFQNEAQLDKSGLPSDRFFAERPEGSVSTLKIQRTQQEDSAVYLCASSATRTPNTEAFFGQGTRLTVV.

The chain recombines TRBV25-1 with TRBJ2-2, with 11 bases fitting TRBD2. Trimming removed 5 bases from V and 6 bases from J; junction bases left unmatched: 5. The CDR3 is 15 residues long. The germline gives CDR1 MGHDK, CDR2 SYGVNS. CDR3 loop: CASSRIAGGPGELFF. CDR3 nucleotide sequence: TGTGCCAGCAGTAGAATAGCGGGAGGGCCCGGGGAGCTGTTTTTT.

The rearrangement links TRBV5-1 to TRBJ1-6, with TRBD1 identical over 7 bases. The trim removed 5 bases at V and 10 bases at J, leaving 12 bases unmatched. Germline assignment: CDR1 SGHRS and CDR2 YFSETQ. CDR3 length: 15 amino acids. In nucleotides, the CDR3 is TGCGCCAGCAGGGCTGACACGGCAGGGGGATCACCCCTCCACTTT. This sequence encodes CASRADTAGGSPLHF.

The chain couples TRBV16 to TRBJ1-3; TRBD1 is a possible D gene (6 bases). Trimming removed 1 base at V and 1 base at J, with 14 bases between. Germline CDR1 is KGHSY and CDR2 is FQNENV. The CDR3 extends over 17 amino acids. CDR3 in amino acids: CASSQWNRADSGNTIYF. CDR3 DNA sequence: TGTGCCAGCAGCCAATGGAACAGGGCGGATTCTGGAAACACCATATATTTT.

The chain couples TRBV2 to TRBJ1-1, with D maybe TRBD1 (6 bases). V lost 7 bases to trimming and J lost 0 bases, with 9 bases between them. This CDR3 region has 13 residues. Germline V gene lookup returns CDR1 SNHLY and CDR2 FYNNEI. CDR3 residues: CASTGQLNTEAFF. In DNA, the CDR3 is TGTGCCAGCACGGGACAACTGAACACTGAAGCTTTCTTT.

The chain uses TRBV6-5 and TRBJ1-6, with unresolved D. Germline V gene data show CDR1 as MNHEY and CDR2 as SVGAGI. The V end was cut by 7 bases, the J end by 9 bases, with 13 bases between. The CDR3 extends over 13 amino acids. In DNA form, the CDR3 reads TGTGCCAGCACCCAGGACTTCCTTTCACCCCTCCACTTT. Translating it yields CASTQDFLSPLHF.

The chain has TRBV28 and TRBJ2-1, with D uncertain. V was trimmed by 5 bases and J by 3 bases, leaving 14 bases between them. The V gene's germline CDR1 is MDHEN and CDR2 SYDVKM. The CDR3 is made up of 15 amino acids. DNA of the CDR3: TGTGCCAGCAGTATCAGCCAAACGGGCTACAATGAGCAGTTCTTC. It encodes CASSISQTGYNEQFF. The variable domain in full, with the rest retrieved from reference TRBV28 and TRBJ2-1, is DVKVTQSSRYLVKRTGEKVFLECVQDMDHENMFWYRQDPGLGLRLIYFSYDVKMKEKGDIPEGYSVSREKKERFSLILESASTNQTSMYLCASSISQTGYNEQFFGPGTRLTVL.

V usage is TRBV7-2 and J usage is TRBJ1-1; unclear D gene. Trimming removed 2 bases from V and 1 base from J, with 8 bases in between. The CDR3 contains 14 residues. CDR1 SGHTA and CDR2 FQGNSA come from the germline V gene. Here the CDR3 DNA reads TGTGCCAGCAGCTTATCAGGTACGAACACTGAAGCTTTCTTT. It translates to CASSLSGTNTEAFF.

For the CDR3, the DNA is TGTGCCAGCAGCCAGCAATCGAGGGGGCTCAATGGCTACACCTTC. This translates into CASSQQSRGLNGYTF. The chain uses TRBV3-1 (or the pseudogene TRBV3-2) and TRBJ1-2; 7 bases fit TRBD1. Germline V gene lookup returns CDR1 LGHDT and CDR2 YNNKEL (reference sequence). CDR3 length: 15 amino acids. Germline trimming cut 3 bases from V and 6 bases from J; bases unmatched to any gene: 10.

This chain uses TRBV2 with TRBJ2-7; possible D gene TRBD1, 5 bases. Germline V lookup: CDR1 SNHLY, CDR2 FYNNEI. Deletions cut 6 bases from V and 4 bases from J, with 7 bases between. CDR3 length equals 11 residues. The DNA for the CDR3 is TGTGCCAGCAGGGACAATTACGAGCAGTACTTC. This translates into CASRDNYEQYF.

This chain connects TRBV3-1 (or the pseudogene TRBV3-2) to TRBJ1-2; TRBD1 matches at 8 bases. Germline V lookup: CDR1 LGHDT, CDR2 YNNKEL (reference sequence). Trimming at V came to 4 bases and at J to 5 bases, leaving 6 bases not matched to a gene. The CDR3 loop spans 14 amino acids. The CDR3 DNA reads as TGTGCCAGCAGCCCCAGGGGGCCCTTTTATGGCTACACCTTC. It codes for CASSPRGPFYGYTF.

The chain recombines TRBV19 with TRBJ1-5; 7 bases are shared with TRBD1. The junction had 4 bases not matched to a gene; V was cut back by 3 bases and J by 2 bases. The CDR3 consists of 15 residues. Germline CDR1 reads LNHDA; CDR2 reads SQIVND (reference sequence). CDR3 DNA sequence: TGTGCCAGTAGTATCTACGACAGGGGCAATCAGCCCCAGCATTTT. It encodes CASSIYDRGNQPQHF.

The chain uses TRBV7-3 and TRBJ1-3, with 9 bases matching TRBD1. CDR1 and CDR2 (germline): SGHTA, FQGTGA. This CDR3 region has 16 residues. Unmatched junction bases numbered 2, after V lost 1 base and J lost 1 base. The CDR3 loop is CASSLMGTGSGNTIYF. The DNA of the CDR3 is TGTGCCAGCAGCTTAATGGGGACAGGGTCTGGAAACACCATATATTTT.